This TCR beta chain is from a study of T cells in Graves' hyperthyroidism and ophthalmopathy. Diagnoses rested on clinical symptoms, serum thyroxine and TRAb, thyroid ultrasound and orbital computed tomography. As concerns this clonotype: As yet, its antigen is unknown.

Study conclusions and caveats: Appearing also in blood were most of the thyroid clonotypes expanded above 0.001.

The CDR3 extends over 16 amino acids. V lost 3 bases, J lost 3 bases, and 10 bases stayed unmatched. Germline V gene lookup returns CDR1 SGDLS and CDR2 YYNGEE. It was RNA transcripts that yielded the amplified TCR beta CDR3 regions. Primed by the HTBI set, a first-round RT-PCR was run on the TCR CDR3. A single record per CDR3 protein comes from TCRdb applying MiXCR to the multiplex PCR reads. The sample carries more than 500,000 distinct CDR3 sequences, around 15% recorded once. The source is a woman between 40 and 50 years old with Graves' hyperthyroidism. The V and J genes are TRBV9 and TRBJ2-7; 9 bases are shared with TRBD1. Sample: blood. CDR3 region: CASSGPQGASLYEQYF. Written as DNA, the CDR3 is TGTGCCAGCAGCGGTCCACAGGGGGCATCTCTCTACGAGCAGTACTTC.